Only a few counts were recorded for the clone carrying this T cell receptor beta chain. Antigen unknown. These data belong to a study of T-cell memory formation after mild COVID-19. As for the study in general: In these data, TCR clusters were largely donor specific.

From the 5' RACE reads, TCRdb called clonotypes with MiXCR, one entry per CDR3 protein. The data contain 250,000 to 300,000 distinct CDR3 sequences, approximately 15% of them seen just once; the ten biggest clones take up 20% to 25%. The germline CDR1 and CDR2 sequences are SGDLS and YYNGEE. The CDR3 loop spans 15 amino acids. V lost 0 bases to trimming and J lost 5 bases, with 12 bases between them. Study outcomes and limitations: Clones shrinking between day 15 and 85 showed a balanced CD4/CD8 split, and those that grew later tilted toward CD4+. Some clones that responded turned up in pre-infection memory, which suggests that cross-reactive memory joined in.

The sample comprised PBMCs or a T cell subset sorted from them (not recorded which). This sequence originates from a man aged 18 to 29 who had mild COVID-19 (a few samples of this study predate the infection). Cell type and time point are not known. The V and J genes are TRBV9 and TRBJ2-1, with D unclear. CDR3 DNA sequence: TGTGCCAGCAGCGTAGAGGCAGGCCCTGACAATGAGCAGTTCTTC. It translates to CASSVEAGPDNEQFF.